This T cell receptor beta chain is drawn from a study of early T cells in non-severe SARS-CoV-2 infection. Per the germline V gene, CDR1 is SGHTA and CDR2 is FQGTGA. V dropped 4 bases and J dropped 7; count of bases not matched to a gene: 6. The CDR3 is 13 amino acids. TCRdb re-called the 5' RACE reads through MiXCR, storing one row per CDR3 protein. Among roughly 71,000 distinct CDR3 sequences listed, about 13% were seen once. This clonotype was observed a few times. Sequences were obtained from whole blood. The V and J genes are TRBV7-3 and TRBJ1-1; 7 bases line up with TRBD1. The receptor comes from an adult who was a healthcare worker with PCR-confirmed SARS-CoV-2 infection or an uninfected control (not recorded which). CDR3 in amino acids: CASSSGQADEAFF. The CDR3 nucleotides read TGTGCCAGCAGCTCCGGACAGGCGGATGAAGCTTTCTTT.